Listed here is a single T cell receptor (beta chain). Its target is unknown. Clones were sequenced by immunoSEQ multiplex PCR, and TCRdb holds only the in-frame ones, with some missing. The sample shows 60,000 to 90,000 clones, 90% of them seen only once. This sample is part of a study of OX40 agonist ivuxolimab in advanced cancers. Looked up from germline, CDR1 is MNHEY and CDR2 is SMNVEV (reference sequence). J was trimmed by 4 bases and V by 8 bases; bases with no gene match: 11. This CDR3 is 15 amino acids long. Study-wide results and caveats: Antigen specificity remained undetermined for the expanded peripheral T cells. It was also the case that some nonresponders had low normalized T-cell clonal expansion.

Source: CD4+ or CD8+ T cells sorted from blood, taken in a trial of the OX40 agonist ivuxolimab. The sequence came from an adult with an advanced solid tumor such as melanoma, head and neck, liver or kidney cancer. J is TRBJ1-1 and V is TRBV27; 9 bases align to TRBD1. The CDR3 nucleotides read TGTGCCAGCGGTAAGCCCGGGACAGGGTTCACTGAAGCTTTCTTT. This sequence encodes CASGKPGTGFTEAFF.